Shown below are 10 T cell receptor beta chains from a single sample sequenced in a study of blood T cell repertoires in COVID-19. Generated by immunoSEQ multiplex PCR, the TCRdb table keeps only in-frame clones and is missing some. This repertoire shows approximately 220,000 clones, about 80% found once; its top ten account for approximately 3%. Sequences were obtained from peripheral blood. The receptors come from a woman aged 25 to 39 who had recovered from COVID-19.

This clone appeared a few times. The chain has TRBV10-3 and TRBJ2-2; D may be TRBD1 (5 bases). Per the germline V gene, CDR1 is ENHRY and CDR2 is SYGVKD. This CDR3 contains 15 residues. V lost 4 bases and J 0 bases, leaving 9 bases between the germline ends. The CDR3 spells CAISVQAPNTGELFF. The DNA of the CDR3 is TGTGCCATCAGTGTACAGGCCCCGAACACCGGGGAGCTGTTTTTT.

V gene TRBV29-1 combines with J gene TRBJ1-1; D might be TRBD1 (6 bases). The germline V gene has CDR1 SQVTM and CDR2 ANQGSEA. V shed 5 bases and J shed 0 bases, with 16 bases lying between them. This CDR3 comprises 15 residues. The CDR3 DNA is TGCAGCGTTCATCGGGACACTTGGGTGAACACTGAAGCTTTCTTT. It encodes CSVHRDTWVNTEAFF.

This clone came up once. The chain joins TRBV5-1 to TRBJ2-3; 11 bases are a match to TRBD2. The CDR3 is 15 amino acids. In germline, CDR1 is SGHRS, CDR2 YFSETQ. The V segment lost 4 bases and the J segment 6 bases; nucleotides outside the gene matches: 7. The chain's CDR3 is CASSPIAGGPDTQYF. DNA of the CDR3: TGCGCCAGCAGCCCAATAGCGGGAGGGCCGGATACGCAGTATTTT. Full variable domain (rest looked up from reference TRBV5-1 and TRBJ2-3): KAGVTQTPRYLIKTRGQQVTLSCSPISGHRSVSWYQQTPGQGLQFLFEYFSETQRNKGNFPGRFSGRQFSNSRSEMNVSTLELGDSALYLCASSPIAGGPDTQYFGPGTRLTVL.

V gene TRBV19 combines with J gene TRBJ2-5, with 11 nucleotides matching TRBD1. V lost 5 bases and J lost 5; bases outside the gene matches: 10. The CDR3 contains 16 residues. Germline CDR1 LNHDA, CDR2 SQIVND (reference sequence). The CDR3: CASSVRTGGAGETQYF. CDR3 nucleotide sequence: TGTGCCAGTAGTGTCCGGACAGGGGGCGCTGGGGAGACCCAGTACTTC.

This sequence joins TRBV28 and TRBJ2-1; 7 bases are a match to TRBD1. The V gene end was trimmed by 8 bases and the J gene end by 2 bases; junction bases not matched to a gene: 6. CDR1 is MDHEN and CDR2 is SYDVKM in the germline V gene. The CDR3 contains 14 residues. CDR3 loop: CASAFGTAYNEQFF. The CDR3 bases are TGTGCCAGCGCATTCGGGACAGCCTACAATGAGCAGTTCTTC.

This sequence joins TRBV4-1 and TRBJ1-1; no definite D call. Looked up from germline, CDR1 is MGHRA and CDR2 is YSYEKL. V lost 6 bases, J lost 8 bases, and 13 bases lay in between. The CDR3 sequence is 12 residues long. CDR3 DNA sequence: TGCGCCAGCAGGGAGGGTGGAGGAGAAGCTTTCTTT. Residues: CASREGGGEAFF.

The DNA for the CDR3 is TGCGCCAGCAGCCGGTACGAAGGGAGGGTGTATAACGAGCAGTACTTC. This codes for CASSRYEGRVYNEQYF. The rearrangement joins TRBV5-1 to TRBJ2-7; 7 bases match TRBD2. Germline values: CDR1 SGHRS, CDR2 YFSETQ. The CDR3 runs 16 residues. V was pared by 4 bases and J by 5 bases, with 15 bases of the junction left unmatched.

V is TRBV4-1 and J is TRBJ2-3; D ambiguous. The V gene's germline CDR1 is MGHRA and CDR2 YSYEKL. V lost 1 base and J 0 bases, leaving 11 bases between the germline ends. The CDR3 loop spans 16 amino acids. The CDR3 nucleotides are TGCGCCAGCAGCCAAGTATCGGGTTCTAGCACAGATACGCAGTATTTT. Protein: CASSQVSGSSTDTQYF.

The chain recombines TRBV28 with TRBJ2-7, with 7 bases aligning to TRBD1. After removal of 7 bases from V and 3 bases from J, the junction contained 12 bases not matched to a gene. This CDR3 comprises 15 residues. The V gene's germline CDR1 is MDHEN and CDR2 SYDVKM. This CDR3 reads CASTRKRQGSYEQYF. CDR3 bases: TGTGCCAGCACTCGCAAGCGACAGGGCAGCTACGAGCAGTACTTC.

This clone has just a few counts. V and J are TRBV7-9 and TRBJ2-7, with 9 bases lining up with TRBD1. Germline V gene data show CDR1 as SEHNR and CDR2 as FQNEAQ (reference sequence). There are 16 residues in the CDR3. J gave up 2 bases and V 1 base, and 6 bases lay outside the gene matches. CDR3 DNA sequence: TGTGCCAGCAGCTTAGACCCGGGACAGGGACCCTACGAGCAGTACTTC. It encodes CASSLDPGQGPYEQYF.